A single sample gave rise to the 25 T cell receptor beta chains below, sequenced in a study of molecular identifiers for immune sequencing clone quantification. TCRdb re-called the PCR reads through MiXCR, storing one row per CDR3 protein. The table records just under 650,000 distinct CDR3 sequences, about 20% of them present only once. Sequencing was performed on naive CD8+ T cells from blood, with Jurkat cell RNA spiked in. The subset: FACS-sorted CD8+CD4-CCR7+CD45RA+ naive T cells. Receptors originate from a human donor in good health. Some libraries in this study had Jurkat cell RNA spiked in.

Worth noting for this clonotype: This may arise from a read error, as a much more abundant clone is one base away. This CDR3 fails to terminate in the conserved phenylalanine or tryptophan, so it likely reflects a read error. The V call is TRBV11-2, the J call TRBJ2-3, with no clear D. The germline V gene has CDR1 SGHAT and CDR2 FQNNGV. Trimming pared 2 bases from V and 5 bases from J, leaving 11 bases between. The CDR3 is 14 residues long. The DNA for the CDR3 is TGTGCCAGCAGCTTAAAGGGTGTAGGAGATACGCAGTATCTT. Amino acids: CASSLKGVGDTQYL.

This clonotype has more than one count but fewer than ten. The gene calls are TRBV4-1 and TRBJ1-5; D gene unclear. CDR1 and CDR2 (germline): MGHRA, YSYEKL. V was trimmed by 1 base and J by 0 bases, leaving 7 bases between them. The CDR3 is 15 amino acids. The CDR3 region has the DNA TGCGCCAGCAGCCAAGCTGGCCTTAGCAATCAGCCCCAGCATTTT. Translated, it gives CASSQAGLSNQPQHF.

With respect to this clonotype: This CDR3 fails to terminate in the conserved phenylalanine or tryptophan, so it likely reflects a read error. This chain connects TRBV4-3 to TRBJ2-5, with 9 bases fitting TRBD1. The CDR3 contains 17 residues. From germline, CDR1 is LGHNA and CDR2 YSLEER. Trimming removed 0 bases from V and 2 bases from J; junction bases left unmatched: 7. This CDR3 reads CASSQDPGTGLQETQYL. CDR3 DNA sequence: TGCGCCAGCAGCCAAGACCCCGGGACAGGGCTACAAGAGACCCAGTACCTC.

This clonotype occurred a few times. The V call is TRBV6-5, the J call TRBJ1-4, with TRBD1 matching 8 bases. Germline V gene lookup returns CDR1 MNHEY and CDR2 SVGAGI. J lost 8 bases, V lost 5 bases, and 10 bases had no gene match. The CDR3 spans 15 residues. CDR3 loop: CASSPTGTGWEKLFF. CDR3 DNA: TGTGCCAGCAGTCCAACCGGGACAGGATGGGAAAAACTGTTTTTT.

This clonotype came up many times. The genes are TRBV5-1 and TRBJ2-7, with TRBD1 matching 8 bases. With V trimmed by 0 bases and J by 6 bases, 14 bases remained unmatched. This CDR3 region has 17 residues. The V gene's germline CDR1 is SGHRS and CDR2 YFSETQ. The CDR3 loop is CASSLDRRQGTTLEQYF. CDR3 coding DNA: TGCGCCAGCAGCTTGGATAGGAGACAGGGGACAACACTCGAGCAGTACTTC.

Concerning this clonotype: A much bigger clone sits one base away, suggesting this may be a read error. J is TRBJ2-3 and V is TRBV6-5; D is unclear. Matching the DNA end better, TRBJ1-5 makes the J call doubtful. CDR3 length equals 13 residues. Germline V CDR1 and CDR2: MNHEY, SVGAGI. CDR3: CASSYVSTDTQHF. Here the CDR3 DNA reads TGTGCCAGCAGTTACGTCTCCACAGATACGCAGCATTTT.

Details on this clonotype: A much larger clone is a single base away; this may be a read error. The chain carries TRBV20-1 and TRBJ2-7, with TRBD1 matching over 9 bases. The trim removed 4 bases at V and 5 bases at J, leaving 6 bases unmatched. The germline CDR1 and CDR2 sequences are DFQATT and SNEGSKA (reference sequence). This CDR3 contains 13 residues. The DNA of the CDR3 is TGCAGTGCTAAAGACAGGGGGTCCCACGAGCAGTACTTC. This encodes CSAKDRGSHEQYF.

Ten or more counts support this clonotype. V gene TRBV4-1 combines with J gene TRBJ2-7, with 11 bases aligning to TRBD2. The CDR3 is 15 residues long. The junction had 4 bases not matched to a gene; V was cut back by 3 bases and J by 3 bases. From germline, CDR1 is MGHRA and CDR2 YSYEKL. The CDR3 protein is CASSQILAGDYEQYF. Written as DNA, the CDR3 is TGCGCCAGCAGCCAGATACTAGCGGGAGACTACGAGCAGTACTTC.

Many counts were recorded for this clonotype. The chain joins TRBV30 to TRBJ1-4, with D maybe TRBD1 (5 bases). Trimming took off 3 bases at V and 1 base at J, with 9 bases between the two ends. The germline CDR1 and CDR2 sequences are GTSNPN and SVGIG (reference sequence). The CDR3 contains 14 residues. Written as DNA, the CDR3 is TGTGCCTGGAGCCCGGACATAACTAATGAAAAACTGTTTTTT. This encodes CAWSPDITNEKLFF.

As regards this clonotype: The junction departs from the called germline gene at one end, perhaps through a read error. V is TRBV4-3 and J is TRBJ1-2; possible D gene TRBD1, 5 bases. The CDR3 consists of 18 residues. Germline V gene data show CDR1 as LGHNA and CDR2 as YSLEER. The CDR3 region is CASSQKPSGPGRGYGCTF. The CDR3 nucleotides read TGCGCCAGCAGCCAAAAACCATCCGGCCCAGGGCGCGGCTATGGCTGCACCTTC.

This clonotype was observed a few times. The rearrangement joins TRBV9 to TRBJ2-7; 10 bases line up with TRBD2. CDR3 size: 15 residues. V was clipped by 4 bases and J by 3 bases; unmatched bases: 7. Germline CDR1 is SGDLS and CDR2 is YYNGEE. In DNA form, the CDR3 reads TGTGCCAGCAGCATAAGAGCGGGAGGGATCTACGAGCAGTACTTC. Amino acid sequence: CASSIRAGGIYEQYF.

The chain joins TRBV19 to TRBJ2-5; possibly TRBD1 or TRBD2 for D (6 bases each). Germline V gene sequence: CDR1 LNHDA, CDR2 SQIVND (reference sequence). CDR3 length equals 13 residues. V was clipped by 3 bases and J by 6 bases, with 11 bases between them. The CDR3 loop reads CASSMGGVKTQYF. In DNA, the CDR3 is TGTGCCAGTAGTATGGGGGGCGTAAAGACCCAGTACTTC. The full variable domain, completed using reference TRBV19 and TRBJ2-5, is DGGITQSPKYLFRKEGQNVTLSCEQNLNHDAMYWYRQDPGQGLRLIYYSQIVNDFQKGDIAEGYSVSREKKESFPLTVTSAQKNPTAFYLCASSMGGVKTQYFGPGTRLLVL.

This clonotype was counted at least ten times. CDR3 sequence: CASSITSGGEQFF. The CDR3 coding sequence is TGTGCCAGTAGTATAACGAGCGGTGGTGAGCAGTTCTTC. The V and J genes are TRBV19 and TRBJ2-1, with D possibly TRBD2 on 5 matching bases. The germline gives CDR1 LNHDA, CDR2 SQIVND (reference sequence). CDR3 size: 13 residues. The V and J ends lost 2 bases and 9 bases respectively, with 11 bases between them.

This clonotype was seen a handful of times. The genes are TRBV25-1 and TRBJ2-6; 7 bases match TRBD1. Germline assignment: CDR1 MGHDK and CDR2 SYGVNS. CDR3 size: 20 residues. Germline trimming cut 1 base from V and 0 bases from J; bases unmatched to any gene: 12. CDR3 sequence: CASSEWAGTAYDSGANVLTF. The CDR3 DNA follows: TGTGCCAGCAGTGAATGGGCCGGGACAGCGTATGACTCTGGGGCCAACGTCCTGACTTTC.

In this sample, this clonotype turned up many times. This chain connects TRBV10-3 to TRBJ1-1, with 9 nucleotides matching TRBD1. This CDR3 has 14 amino acids. The ends lost 4 bases at V and 3 bases at J; junction bases unmatched: 3. CDR1 is ENHRY, CDR2 SYGVKD, per germline. The CDR3 is CAISAGTGYTEAFF. The CDR3 DNA follows: TGTGCCATCAGTGCCGGGACAGGGTACACTGAAGCTTTCTTT.

In its sample, this clonotype was seen many times. The chain couples TRBV9 to TRBJ2-4; D is ambiguous. V lost 0 bases, J lost 3 bases, and 16 bases lay in between. This CDR3 has 17 residues. Germline CDR1 is SGDLS and CDR2 is YYNGEE. The CDR3 sequence: CASSVGVGSVDKNIQYF. The CDR3 DNA reads as TGTGCCAGCAGCGTAGGAGTAGGGTCTGTCGACAAAAACATTCAGTACTTC.

This clonotype was found a few times. The rearrangement joins TRBV4-2 to TRBJ1-5; TRBD1 matches 9 bases. J lost 4 bases, V lost 1 base, and 5 bases had no gene match. CDR3 size: 16 residues. Germline V gene lookup returns CDR1 LGHNA and CDR2 YNFKEQ. The CDR3 DNA is TGTGCCAGCAGCCAAGTTGGCGGACAGGGGAATCAGCCCCAGCATTTT. Translation gives CASSQVGGQGNQPQHF.

A remark on this clonotype: This sequence may be a read error, since a much larger clone differs from it by one base. The chain joins TRBV5-6 to TRBJ2-1; 8 positions agree with TRBD1. The germline CDR1 and CDR2 sequences are SGHDT and YYEEEE. The CDR3 loop spans 15 amino acids. The CDR3 sequence is CASSSRDRPYNEQSF. The CDR3 region has the DNA TGTGCCAGCAGCTCCCGGGACAGGCCCTACAATGAGCAGTCCTTC.

This clonotype was seen at least ten times. This chain uses TRBV27 with TRBJ1-5; D is possibly TRBD1 (6 bases). This CDR3 is built from 14 residues. Trimming took 5 bases from V and 2 from J, leaving 10 bases between them. CDR1 is MNHEY and CDR2 is SMNVEV in the germline V gene (reference sequence). The CDR3 DNA follows: TGTGCCAGCAGTCCTCGGACAGGCAATCAGCCCCAGCATTTT. Translating it yields CASSPRTGNQPQHF.

In this sample, this clonotype turned up many times. CDR3 nucleotide sequence: TGCGCCAGCAGCCAGCTCCTAGCGGGAGGGCCTGACGAGCAGTACTTC. It specifies CASSQLLAGGPDEQYF. The chain links TRBV4-3 to TRBJ2-7; 12 nucleotides agree with TRBD2. Losses at the gene ends were 3 bases for V and 5 bases for J; bases not matched to a gene: 8. CDR3 length equals 16 residues. Germline V CDR1 and CDR2: LGHNA, YSLEER.

This clonotype appeared many times. The V call is TRBV15, the J call TRBJ1-5; D might be TRBD1 (6 bases). This CDR3 region has 17 residues. Trimming pared 3 bases from V and 9 bases from J, leaving 24 bases between. In germline, CDR1 is LNHNV, CDR2 YYDKDF (reference sequence). The DNA of the CDR3 is TGTGCCACCAGCAGGGATGACGGGACAATCGGCTTGTGGCCCCAGCATTTT. It is translated as CATSRDDGTIGLWPQHF.

This chain uses TRBV11-2 with TRBJ2-1; no firm D call. V was pared by 5 bases and J by 5 bases, with 7 bases between. Germline assignment: CDR1 SGHAT and CDR2 FQNNGV. The length of the CDR3 is 12 residues. The CDR3 DNA sequence: TGTGCCAGCAGCCCACTCCACAATGAGCAGTTCTTC. Its translation: CASSPLHNEQFF.

This clonotype came up a few times. This chain connects TRBV4-1 to TRBJ2-7; 8 bases line up with TRBD2. Germline V gives CDR1 MGHRA, CDR2 YSYEKL. This CDR3 region has 13 residues. Germline trimming cut 8 bases from V and 6 bases from J; bases unmatched to any gene: 9. CDR3 bases: TGCGCCAGCCAACGGGGGGGCCTGGGCGAGCAGTACTTC. It yields the protein CASQRGGLGEQYF.

This clonotype was found many times. This chain links TRBV10-2 with TRBJ1-1; D is perhaps TRBD1 (6 bases). The germline V gene has CDR1 WSHSY and CDR2 SAAADI. This CDR3 contains 14 residues. The V end was cut by 5 bases, the J end by 4 bases, with 14 bases between. Here the CDR3 reads CASSTGGLGTEAFF. CDR3 DNA: TGCGCCAGCAGTACGGGGGGGCTTGGCACTGAAGCTTTCTTT.

The chain employs TRBV27 and TRBJ2-7; D gene uncertain. Germline lookup yields CDR1 MNHEY and CDR2 SMNVEV (reference sequence). The CDR3 totals 16 residues. V lost 2 bases to trimming and J lost 0 bases, with 14 bases between them. The CDR3: CASSLSVGSSSYEQYF. DNA of the CDR3: TGTGCCAGCAGTTTAAGTGTGGGCAGCAGCTCCTACGAGCAGTACTTC.